This T cell receptor (beta chain) was recorded in a study of cytomegalovirus exposure and HLA in healthy donors. About this clone itself: No antigen is known for it.

Per the germline V gene, CDR1 is MGHDK and CDR2 is SYGVNS. This CDR3 spans 16 amino acids. V was shortened by 0 bases and J by 2 bases, with 14 bases between the two germline ends. Broader study findings: Certain sequence variants were highly shared and formed a cluster, and this cluster was likely a sequencing artifact.

In the PCR, 60 Vbeta and 13 Jbeta primers were used. Using immunoSEQ multiplex PCR, the repertoire was profiled, and TCRdb retains in-frame clones only, with some absent. The profile shows fewer than 120,000 clones, approximately 86% of them singletons. The sample taken for sequencing was PBMCs. The sequence was obtained from a man aged 40-49 years in good health and CMV-seronegative. J is TRBJ2-7 and V is TRBV25-1, with D unclear. CDR3 DNA: TGTGCCAGCAGTGAATATGGTGTCGGGTCGACCTACGAGCAGTACTTC. As protein: CASSEYGVGSTYEQYF.